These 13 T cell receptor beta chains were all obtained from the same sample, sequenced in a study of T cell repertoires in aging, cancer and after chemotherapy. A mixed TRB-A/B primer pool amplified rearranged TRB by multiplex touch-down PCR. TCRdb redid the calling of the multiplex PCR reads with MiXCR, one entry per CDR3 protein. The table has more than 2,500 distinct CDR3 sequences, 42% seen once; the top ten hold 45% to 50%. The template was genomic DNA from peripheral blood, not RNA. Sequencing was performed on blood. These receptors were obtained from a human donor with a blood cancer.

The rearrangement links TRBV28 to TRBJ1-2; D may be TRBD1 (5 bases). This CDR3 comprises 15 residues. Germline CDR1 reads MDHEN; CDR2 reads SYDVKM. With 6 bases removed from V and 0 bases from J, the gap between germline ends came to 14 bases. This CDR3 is CASRWRGAANYGYTF. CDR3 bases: TGTGCCAGCAGGTGGCGGGGCGCGGCTAACTATGGCTACACCTTC.

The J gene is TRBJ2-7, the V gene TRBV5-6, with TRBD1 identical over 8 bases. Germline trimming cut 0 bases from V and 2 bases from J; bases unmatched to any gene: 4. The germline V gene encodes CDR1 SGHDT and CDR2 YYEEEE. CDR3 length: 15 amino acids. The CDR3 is CASSLGGQVPYEQYF. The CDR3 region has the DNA TGTGCCAGCAGCTTGGGGGGACAGGTTCCCTACGAGCAGTACTTC.

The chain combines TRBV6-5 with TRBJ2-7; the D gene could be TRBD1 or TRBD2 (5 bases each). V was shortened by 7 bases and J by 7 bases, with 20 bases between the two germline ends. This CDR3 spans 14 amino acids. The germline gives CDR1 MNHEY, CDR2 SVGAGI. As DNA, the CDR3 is TGTGCCAGCATGAGGGACGGTACTACCGGGGAGCAGTACTTC. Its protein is CASMRDGTTGEQYF.

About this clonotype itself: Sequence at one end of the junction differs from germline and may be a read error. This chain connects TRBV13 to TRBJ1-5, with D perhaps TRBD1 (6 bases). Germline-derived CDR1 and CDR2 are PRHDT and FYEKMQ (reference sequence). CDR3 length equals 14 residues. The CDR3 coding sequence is TGCGCCAGCAGCCAGGACAGTAGCAATCAGCCCCAGCATTTT. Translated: CASSQDSSNQPQHF.

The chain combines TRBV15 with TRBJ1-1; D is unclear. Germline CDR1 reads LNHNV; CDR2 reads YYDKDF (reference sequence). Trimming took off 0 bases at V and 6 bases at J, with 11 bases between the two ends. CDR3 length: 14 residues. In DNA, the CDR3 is TGTGCCACCAGCAGAGATCGAGGGTTTTCTGAAGCTTTCTTT. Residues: CATSRDRGFSEAFF.

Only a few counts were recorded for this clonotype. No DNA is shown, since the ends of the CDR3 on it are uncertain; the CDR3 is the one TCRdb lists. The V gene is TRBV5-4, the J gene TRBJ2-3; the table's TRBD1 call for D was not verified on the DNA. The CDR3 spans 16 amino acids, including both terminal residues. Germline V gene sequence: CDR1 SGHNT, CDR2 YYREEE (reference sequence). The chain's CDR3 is CASSLASGQGQDTQYF.

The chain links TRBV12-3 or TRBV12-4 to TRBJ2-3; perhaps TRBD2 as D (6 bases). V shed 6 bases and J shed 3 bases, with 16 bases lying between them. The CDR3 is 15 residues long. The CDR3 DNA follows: TGTGCCAGCAGCTCCATATGGGCGGGGACAGATACGCAGTATTTT. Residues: CASSSIWAGTDTQYF.

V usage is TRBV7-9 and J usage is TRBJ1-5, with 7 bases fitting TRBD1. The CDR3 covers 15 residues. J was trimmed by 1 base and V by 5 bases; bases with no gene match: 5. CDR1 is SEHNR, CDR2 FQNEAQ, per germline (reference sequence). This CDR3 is CASSLTGLSNQPQHF. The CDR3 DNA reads TGTGCCAGCAGCCTGACAGGGTTAAGCAATCAGCCCCAGCATTTT.

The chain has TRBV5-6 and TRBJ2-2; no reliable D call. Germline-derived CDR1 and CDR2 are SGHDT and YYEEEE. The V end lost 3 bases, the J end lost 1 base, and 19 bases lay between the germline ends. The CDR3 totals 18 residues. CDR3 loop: CASSSFRYSQENTGELFF. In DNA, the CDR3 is TGTGCCAGCAGCTCATTTCGATACAGTCAGGAGAACACCGGGGAGCTGTTTTTT.

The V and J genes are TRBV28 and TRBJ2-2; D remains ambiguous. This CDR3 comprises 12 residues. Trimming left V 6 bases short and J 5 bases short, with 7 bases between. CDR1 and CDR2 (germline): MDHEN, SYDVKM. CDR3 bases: TGTGCCAGCAGCTTACTGACCGGGGAGCTGTTTTTT. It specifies CASSLLTGELFF.

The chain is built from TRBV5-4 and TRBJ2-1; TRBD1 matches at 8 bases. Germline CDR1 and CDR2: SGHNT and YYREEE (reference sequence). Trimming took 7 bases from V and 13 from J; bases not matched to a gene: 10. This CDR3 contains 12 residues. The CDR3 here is CASSGQGETQFF. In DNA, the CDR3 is TGTGCCAGCTCCGGACAGGGAGAGACCCAGTTCTTC.

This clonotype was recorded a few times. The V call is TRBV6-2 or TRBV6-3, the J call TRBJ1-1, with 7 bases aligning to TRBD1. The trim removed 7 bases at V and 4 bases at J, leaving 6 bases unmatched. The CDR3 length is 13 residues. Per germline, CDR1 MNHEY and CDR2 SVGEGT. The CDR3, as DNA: TGTGCCAGCAACATACAGGGGAGCACTGAAGCTTTCTTT. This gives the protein CASNIQGSTEAFF.

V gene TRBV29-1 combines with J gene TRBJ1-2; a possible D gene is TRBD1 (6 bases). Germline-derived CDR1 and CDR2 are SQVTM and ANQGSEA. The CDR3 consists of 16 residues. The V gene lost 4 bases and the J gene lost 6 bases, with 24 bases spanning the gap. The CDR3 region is CSVARGGAGNRDGYTF. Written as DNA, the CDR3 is TGCAGCGTTGCCCGTGGGGGCGCGGGCAACAGGGATGGCTACACCTTC.